The next 28 T cell receptor beta chains were all read from a single sample in a study of siplizumab effects on memory and regulatory T cells (dated by TCRdb to the late 2010s). Library method: the immunoSEQ multiplex PCR assay. Here the immuneACCESS table is served through TCRdb, limited to in-frame sequences with V and J called. Missing clones are a known gap in these copies; in checked studies unresolved V genes cover under half, and the rest lacks a known reason. This sample gives about 50,000 clones in total; around 98% of them show up just once. The ten largest clones take up 1.1% of the sample. Sequenced material: naive CD8+ T cells sorted from blood. According to the study, the label for this sample's cell subset or site signals: unstimulated naive T cells. These receptors came from a human donor in good health.

This clone was counted once. The chain carries TRBV30 and TRBJ1-2; the D is unclear. Germline V gives CDR1 GTSNPN, CDR2 SVGIG (reference sequence). Trimming removed 4 bases at V and 2 bases at J, with 5 bases between. The CDR3 consists of 11 residues. This CDR3 reads CAWKENYGYTF. The CDR3 DNA reads TGTGCCTGGAAAGAGAACTATGGCTACACCTTC.

The J gene is TRBJ1-4, the V gene TRBV19; possibly TRBD1 for D (6 bases). V shed 3 bases and J shed 3 bases, with 8 bases lying between them. Germline assignment: CDR1 LNHDA and CDR2 SQIVND (reference sequence). The CDR3 consists of 14 residues. The CDR3 DNA sequence: TGTGCCAGTAGTATGGCAGGGGCTAATGAAAAACTGTTTTTT. This codes for CASSMAGANEKLFF.

The chain joins TRBV2 to TRBJ2-7; 10 positions match TRBD2. With V trimmed by 2 bases and J by 4 bases, 2 bases remained unmatched. This CDR3 has 14 residues. CDR1 and CDR2 (germline): SNHLY, FYNNEI. CDR3 in DNA: TGTGCCAGCAGTGAACCTAGCGGGAGTTACGAGCAGTACTTC. It yields the protein CASSEPSGSYEQYF.

This clone was counted once. The genes are TRBV7-6 and TRBJ2-2; D gene ambiguous. Germline CDR1 SGHVS, CDR2 FNYEAQ. The CDR3 spans 13 residues. V was shortened by 0 bases and J by 5 bases, with 4 bases between the two germline ends. The CDR3, as DNA: TGTGCCAGCAGCTTAGCGGAAACCGGGGAGCTGTTTTTT. Translating gives CASSLAETGELFF.

The V and J genes are TRBV14 and TRBJ2-7; perhaps TRBD2 as D (5 bases). Germline CDR1 is SGHDN and CDR2 is FVKESK. CDR3 length: 15 amino acids. Trimming left V 0 bases short and J 3 bases short, with 12 bases between. As DNA, the CDR3 is TGTGCCAGCAGCCAAGATGAGGGTGGAGGCTACGAGCAGTACTTC. It translates to CASSQDEGGGYEQYF.

This clone showed up just a few times. The V call is TRBV7-9, the J call TRBJ2-7; D not resolved. Germline V lookup: CDR1 SEHNR, CDR2 FQNEAQ (reference sequence). This CDR3 is 11 amino acids long. V was pared by 1 base and J by 5 bases, with 3 bases between. CDR3 sequence (DNA): TGTGCCAGCAGCTTAGGGGACGAGCAGTACTTC. Protein product: CASSLGDEQYF.

This chain uses TRBV19 with TRBJ2-5; 12 nucleotides match TRBD2. V shed 2 bases, J shed 5 bases, and the junction held 6 bases outside the gene matches. Per the germline V gene, CDR1 is LNHDA and CDR2 is SQIVND (reference sequence). The CDR3 has 16 amino acids. Written as DNA, the CDR3 is TGTGCCAGTAGTATATCCGGACTAGCGGGAATGGAGACCCAGTACTTC. This sequence encodes CASSISGLAGMETQYF. The whole variable domain, remainder taken from reference TRBV19 and TRBJ2-5, is DGGITQSPKYLFRKEGQNVTLSCEQNLNHDAMYWYRQDPGQGLRLIYYSQIVNDFQKGDIAEGYSVSREKKESFPLTVTSAQKNPTAFYLCASSISGLAGMETQYFGPGTRLLVL.

The V and J genes are TRBV25-1 and TRBJ2-7; 7 nucleotides align to TRBD2. The CDR3 loop spans 15 amino acids. With V trimmed by 4 bases and J by 2 bases, 8 bases remained unmatched. CDR1 and CDR2 (germline): MGHDK, SYGVNS. CDR3 DNA: TGTGCCAGCAGTGTCTGGGGACTAAATCCCTACGAGCAGTACTTC. Protein sequence: CASSVWGLNPYEQYF.

With regard to this clone: A read error may produce the germline difference seen at one junction end. The DNA of the CDR3 is TGCGCCGGCAGCCCACCTGCGGCACAAATCAATGAGCAGTTCTTC. This sequence encodes CAGSPPAAQINEQFF. The chain employs TRBV5-1 and TRBJ2-1, with no clear D. The CDR3 length is 15 residues. Looked up from germline, CDR1 is SGHRS and CDR2 is YFSETQ.

The rearrangement uses TRBV2 and TRBJ1-5, with 10 bases identical to TRBD1. Germline CDR1 reads SNHLY; CDR2 reads FYNNEI. V lost 6 bases, J lost 6 bases, and 8 bases stayed unmatched. The CDR3 loop spans 15 amino acids. The CDR3 region is CASRTGQGVSQPQHF. The CDR3 region has the DNA TGTGCCAGCAGAACTGGACAGGGGGTGAGTCAGCCCCAGCATTTT.

V gene TRBV7-9 combines with J gene TRBJ2-3; D unresolved. V lost 8 bases and J lost 4, with 10 bases in between. Per the germline V gene, CDR1 is SEHNR and CDR2 is FQNEAQ (reference sequence). The CDR3 contains 12 residues. The CDR3 here is CASGSSADTQYF. Written as DNA, the CDR3 is TGTGCCAGCGGGTCTAGTGCAGATACGCAGTATTTT.

The chain couples TRBV19 to TRBJ2-3, with TRBD1 identical over 10 bases. V was pared by 7 bases and J by 3 bases, with 13 bases of the junction left unmatched. The CDR3 has 17 amino acids. Germline CDR1 and CDR2: LNHDA and SQIVND (reference sequence). The CDR3 nucleotides read TGTGCCAGTACACGGGGGGGACAGGGGAGTTGGACAGATACGCAGTATTTT. This encodes CASTRGGQGSWTDTQYF. The entire variable domain, with the rest obtained from reference TRBV19 and TRBJ2-3, is as follows: DGGITQSPKYLFRKEGQNVTLSCEQNLNHDAMYWYRQDPGQGLRLIYYSQIVNDFQKGDIAEGYSVSREKKESFPLTVTSAQKNPTAFYLCASTRGGQGSWTDTQYFGPGTRLTVL.

This clone was counted once. The rearrangement joins TRBV9 to TRBJ2-2, with D uncertain. Between the trimmed V and J ends, which lost 1 base and 6 bases, there was a span of 4 bases. Germline-derived CDR1 and CDR2 are SGDLS and YYNGEE. The CDR3 runs 12 residues. The CDR3, as DNA: TGTGCCAGCAGCGTAAATTCCGGGGAGCTGTTTTTT. Its translation is CASSVNSGELFF. Using reference TRBV9 and TRBJ2-2 for the parts outside the CDR3, the full variable domain is DSGVTQTPKHLITATGQRVTLRCSPRSGDLSVYWYQQSLDQGLQFLIQYYNGEERAKGNILERFSAQQFPDLHSELNLSSLELGDSALYFCASSVNSGELFFGEGSRLTVL.

This sequence joins TRBV14 and TRBJ2-1, with 10 bases aligning to TRBD2. The CDR3 is made up of 13 amino acids. Per germline, CDR1 SGHDN and CDR2 FVKESK. The trim removed 4 bases at V and 8 bases at J, leaving 2 bases unmatched. CDR3 DNA sequence: TGTGCCAGCAGCCCCCTAGCGGGAGATGAGCAGTTCTTC. This sequence encodes CASSPLAGDEQFF.

V is TRBV5-1 and J is TRBJ2-7; 7 bases map to TRBD2. Trimming took 0 bases from V and 2 from J; bases not matched to a gene: 14. CDR1 is SGHRS and CDR2 is YFSETQ in the germline V gene. The CDR3 consists of 18 residues. CDR3: CASSLALASGHLTYEQYF. CDR3 nucleotide sequence: TGCGCCAGCAGCTTGGCGCTGGCTAGCGGCCACCTCACCTACGAGCAGTACTTC.

The chain couples TRBV14 to TRBJ1-2, with D hard to call. The CDR3 spans 15 residues. Germline CDR1 reads SGHDN; CDR2 reads FVKESK. The V end lost 4 bases, the J end lost 1 base, and 13 bases lay between the germline ends. As DNA, the CDR3 is TGTGCCAGCAGCCCCGGCTTGGGAATTAACTATGGCTACACCTTC. Amino acids: CASSPGLGINYGYTF.

This chain links TRBV30 with TRBJ1-5; possible D gene TRBD1, 6 bases. Germline CDR1 and CDR2: GTSNPN and SVGIG (reference sequence). The CDR3 totals 13 residues. V lost 8 bases to trimming and J lost 6 bases, with 17 bases between them. CDR3 region: CATGVDRTQPQHF. The CDR3 DNA is TGTGCCACCGGGGTCGACAGGACTCAGCCCCAGCATTTT.

The chain combines TRBV19 with TRBJ2-5; D remains unclear. Near its end, the DNA agrees better with TRBJ2-7, so the J call may be wrong. The CDR3 covers 12 residues. The germline V gene has CDR1 LNHDA and CDR2 SQIVND (reference sequence). CDR3 loop: CASSKGSYEQYF. Written as DNA, the CDR3 is TGTGCCAGTAGTAAAGGTTCCTACGAGCAGTACTTC.

The chain combines TRBV19 with TRBJ2-1; 14 bases line up with TRBD2. The CDR3 is 14 residues long. The V segment lost 8 bases and the J segment 5 bases; nucleotides outside the gene matches: 2. Germline V CDR1 and CDR2: LNHDA, SQIVND (reference sequence). The CDR3 loop reads CASGTSGSDNEQFF. CDR3 coding DNA: TGTGCCAGTGGGACTAGCGGGAGTGACAATGAGCAGTTCTTC.

The chain is built from TRBV2 and TRBJ2-1, with 11 bases that match TRBD2. The ends lost 2 bases at V and 6 bases at J; junction bases unmatched: 6. The length of the CDR3 is 16 residues. Germline V gene data show CDR1 as SNHLY and CDR2 as FYNNEI. The CDR3 sequence is CASSELAGGSGNEQFF. CDR3 sequence (DNA): TGTGCCAGCAGTGAACTAGCGGGAGGTTCTGGCAATGAGCAGTTCTTC.

This chain uses TRBV25-1 with TRBJ2-3; D might be TRBD2 (5 bases). Trimming removed 3 bases from V and 4 bases from J, with 11 bases in between. CDR1 MGHDK and CDR2 SYGVNS come from the germline V gene. The CDR3 is 14 amino acids. CDR3 amino acids: CASSEVEGPDTQYF. CDR3 bases: TGTGCCAGCAGTGAGGTTGAGGGTCCAGATACGCAGTATTTT. Complete variable domain (other parts from reference TRBV25-1 and TRBJ2-3): EADIYQTPRYLVIGTGKKITLECSQTMGHDKMYWYQQDPGMELHLIHYSYGVNSTEKGDLSSESTVSRIRTEHFPLTLESARPSHTSQYLCASSEVEGPDTQYFGPGTRLTVL.

V gene TRBV2 combines with J gene TRBJ2-1, with D possibly being TRBD1 (5 bases). Germline loops: CDR1 SNHLY, CDR2 FYNNEI. Trimming pared 3 bases from V and 0 bases from J, leaving 12 bases between. This CDR3 region has 16 residues. Here the CDR3 DNA reads TGTGCCAGCAGTGAGGGGCACCTGAGCTCCTACAATGAGCAGTTCTTC. Translating gives CASSEGHLSSYNEQFF.

The rearrangement uses TRBV9 and TRBJ2-3; D possibly corresponds to TRBD1 (6 bases). Looked up from germline, CDR1 is SGDLS and CDR2 is YYNGEE. The CDR3 sequence is 15 residues long. The V end was cut by 3 bases, the J end by 0 bases, with 11 bases between. CDR3 region: CASSGGLGSTDTQYF. CDR3 in DNA: TGTGCCAGCAGCGGGGGGCTGGGTAGCACAGATACGCAGTATTTT. Looking up the rest from reference TRBV9 and TRBJ2-3 gives the full variable domain: DSGVTQTPKHLITATGQRVTLRCSPRSGDLSVYWYQQSLDQGLQFLIQYYNGEERAKGNILERFSAQQFPDLHSELNLSSLELGDSALYFCASSGGLGSTDTQYFGPGTRLTVL.

The chain links TRBV13 to TRBJ2-3; 8 bases agree with TRBD1. CDR1 and CDR2 from the germline V gene are PRHDT and FYEKMQ (reference sequence). This CDR3 contains 17 residues. With V trimmed by 5 bases and J by 2 bases, 12 bases remained unmatched. The CDR3 region is CASSETSDRANTDTQYF. The CDR3 bases are TGTGCCAGCAGCGAGACTTCGGACAGGGCCAACACAGATACGCAGTATTTT.

This rearrangement joins TRBV13 to TRBJ2-7; possibly TRBD2 for D (6 bases). The CDR3 extends over 14 amino acids. Trimming shortened V by 5 bases and J by 7 bases, and 18 bases separated the two germline ends. CDR1 and CDR2 from the germline V gene are PRHDT and FYEKMQ (reference sequence). The CDR3 DNA reads TGTGCCAGCAGCCTAGCGTACGGGAGTAATGAGCAGTACTTC. This translates into CASSLAYGSNEQYF.

The chain is built from TRBV29-1 and TRBJ2-2, with 8 nucleotides matching TRBD1. Germline CDR1 reads SQVTM; CDR2 reads ANQGSEA. J gave up 4 bases and V 6 bases, and 7 bases lay outside the gene matches. The CDR3 has 14 amino acids. As DNA, the CDR3 is TGCAGCGTCCTGACAGGGGAAGGCACCGGGGAGCTGTTTTTT. This codes for CSVLTGEGTGELFF.

The genes are TRBV28 and TRBJ1-3; D ambiguous. The V gene's germline CDR1 is MDHEN and CDR2 SYDVKM. Trimming cost V 5 bases and J 2 bases, with 10 bases left between them. The CDR3 totals 14 residues. CDR3: CASSPAGTGNTIYF. The CDR3 nucleotides are TGTGCCAGCAGTCCGGCGGGGACTGGAAACACCATATATTTT.

V is TRBV5-4 and J is TRBJ2-7; D is undetermined. CDR3 size: 16 residues. Germline-derived CDR1 and CDR2 are SGHNT and YYREEE (reference sequence). The germline V and J ends were trimmed by 1 base and 0 bases, with 14 bases remaining between them. The chain's CDR3 is CASSLTVGRSSYEQYF. CDR3 coding DNA: TGTGCCAGCAGCTTGACGGTTGGGCGGAGCTCCTACGAGCAGTACTTC.